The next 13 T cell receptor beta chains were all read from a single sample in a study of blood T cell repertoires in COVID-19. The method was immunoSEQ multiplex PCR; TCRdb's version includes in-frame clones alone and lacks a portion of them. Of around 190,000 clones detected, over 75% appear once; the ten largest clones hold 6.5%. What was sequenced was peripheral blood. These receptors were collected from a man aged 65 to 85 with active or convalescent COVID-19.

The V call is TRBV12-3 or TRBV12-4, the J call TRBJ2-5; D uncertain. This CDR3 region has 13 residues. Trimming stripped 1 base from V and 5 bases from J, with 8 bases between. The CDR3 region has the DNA TGTGCCAGCAGTTTAGGAGGATCGGAGACCCAGTACTTC. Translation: CASSLGGSETQYF.

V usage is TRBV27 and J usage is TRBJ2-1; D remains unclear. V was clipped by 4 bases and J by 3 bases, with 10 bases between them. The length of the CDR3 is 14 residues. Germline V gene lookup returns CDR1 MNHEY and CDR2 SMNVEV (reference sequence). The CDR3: CASSWSSIYNEQFF. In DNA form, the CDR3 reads TGTGCCAGCAGTTGGTCTAGTATCTACAATGAGCAGTTCTTC.

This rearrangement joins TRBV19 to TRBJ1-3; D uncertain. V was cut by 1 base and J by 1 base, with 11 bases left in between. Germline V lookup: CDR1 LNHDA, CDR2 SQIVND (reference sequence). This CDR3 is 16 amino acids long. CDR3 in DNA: TGTGCCAGTAGTATAGGCCGCGGAGGATCTGGAAACACCATATATTTT. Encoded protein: CASSIGRGGSGNTIYF.

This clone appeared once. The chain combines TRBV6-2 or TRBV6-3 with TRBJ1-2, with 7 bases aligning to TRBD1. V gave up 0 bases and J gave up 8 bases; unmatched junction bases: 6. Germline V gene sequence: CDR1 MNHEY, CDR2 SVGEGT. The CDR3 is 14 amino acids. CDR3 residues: CASSYSLQGGGYTF. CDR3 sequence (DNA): TGTGCCAGCAGTTACTCGCTCCAGGGGGGAGGCTACACCTTC.

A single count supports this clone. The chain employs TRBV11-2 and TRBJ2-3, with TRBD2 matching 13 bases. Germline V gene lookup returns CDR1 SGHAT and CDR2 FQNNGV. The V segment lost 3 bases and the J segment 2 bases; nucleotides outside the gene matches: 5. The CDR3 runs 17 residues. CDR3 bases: TGTGCCAGCAGCTTTGGGACTAGCGGGACCTTCACAGATACGCAGTATTTT. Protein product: CASSFGTSGTFTDTQYF.

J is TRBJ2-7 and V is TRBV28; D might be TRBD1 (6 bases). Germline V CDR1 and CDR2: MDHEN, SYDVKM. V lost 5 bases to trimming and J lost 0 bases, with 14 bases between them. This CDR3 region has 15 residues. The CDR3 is CASSPGTFISYEQYF. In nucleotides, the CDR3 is TGTGCCAGCAGTCCCGGGACATTCATCTCCTACGAGCAGTACTTC.

CDR3 sequence: CSASNINRGPHTEAFF. CDR3 DNA sequence: TGCAGCGCAAGCAACATTAACAGGGGCCCCCACACTGAAGCTTTCTTT. V and J are TRBV29-1 and TRBJ1-1, with 7 bases aligning to TRBD1. Germline V gives CDR1 SQVTM, CDR2 ANQGSEA. The CDR3 extends over 16 amino acids. V lost 7 bases and J lost 3; bases outside the gene matches: 17.

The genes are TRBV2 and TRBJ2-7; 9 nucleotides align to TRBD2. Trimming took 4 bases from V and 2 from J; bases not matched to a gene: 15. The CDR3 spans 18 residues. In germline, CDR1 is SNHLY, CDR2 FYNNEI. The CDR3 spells CASSGDIGWLAGTYEQYF. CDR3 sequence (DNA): TGTGCCAGCAGTGGGGATATAGGGTGGCTAGCGGGAACCTACGAGCAGTACTTC.

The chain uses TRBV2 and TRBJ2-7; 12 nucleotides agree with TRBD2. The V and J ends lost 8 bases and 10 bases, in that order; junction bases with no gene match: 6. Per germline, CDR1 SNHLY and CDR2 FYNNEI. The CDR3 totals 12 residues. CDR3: CASRPGLAGQYF. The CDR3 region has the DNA TGTGCCAGCCGCCCGGGACTAGCGGGTCAGTACTTC.

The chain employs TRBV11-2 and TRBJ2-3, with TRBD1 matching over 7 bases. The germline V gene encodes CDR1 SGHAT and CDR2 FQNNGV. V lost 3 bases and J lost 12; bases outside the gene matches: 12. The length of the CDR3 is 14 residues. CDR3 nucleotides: TGTGCCAGCAGCTTCGTCCAGGGGGAAATTTTACAGTATTTT. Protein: CASSFVQGEILQYF.

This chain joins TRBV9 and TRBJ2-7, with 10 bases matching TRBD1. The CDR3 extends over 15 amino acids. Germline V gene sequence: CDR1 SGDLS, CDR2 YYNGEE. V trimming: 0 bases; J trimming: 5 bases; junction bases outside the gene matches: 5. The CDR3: CASSVDGDRGDEQYF. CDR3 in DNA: TGTGCCAGCAGCGTAGACGGGGACAGGGGAGACGAGCAGTACTTC.

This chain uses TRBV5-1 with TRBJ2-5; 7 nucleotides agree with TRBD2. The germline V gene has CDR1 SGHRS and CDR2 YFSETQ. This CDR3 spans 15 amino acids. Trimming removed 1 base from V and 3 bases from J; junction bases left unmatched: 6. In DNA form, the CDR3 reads TGCGCCAGCAGCTTGATGGGGGGGACGGAAGAGACCCAGTACTTC. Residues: CASSLMGGTEETQYF.

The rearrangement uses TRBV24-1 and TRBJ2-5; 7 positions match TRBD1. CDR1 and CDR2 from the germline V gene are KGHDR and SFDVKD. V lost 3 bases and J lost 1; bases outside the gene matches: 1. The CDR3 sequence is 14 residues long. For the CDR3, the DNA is TGTGCCACCAGTGATGGGACAGCCCAAGAGACCCAGTACTTC. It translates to CATSDGTAQETQYF.